Following are 25 T cell receptor beta chains from one sample sequenced in a study of OX40 agonist ivuxolimab in advanced cancers. Clones were read by immunoSEQ multiplex PCR, and TCRdb kept only the in-frame ones, dropping some. In the table there are under 35,000 clones, 82% of which are singletons. Sequenced here: CD4+ or CD8+ T cells sorted from blood, sampled in a trial of the OX40 agonist ivuxolimab. The receptors here all came from an adult with an advanced solid tumor such as melanoma, head and neck, liver or kidney cancer.

The genes are TRBV28 and TRBJ2-6, with D perhaps given as TRBD1 or TRBD2 (6 bases each). The CDR3 has 15 residues. The germline gives CDR1 MDHEN, CDR2 SYDVKM. The V gene lost 7 bases and the J gene lost 12 bases, with 22 bases spanning the gap. CDR3 amino acids: CASTTLGGGIGVLTF. In nucleotides, the CDR3 is TGTGCCAGCACCACCTTAGGAGGGGGGATAGGCGTCCTGACTTTC.

This sequence joins TRBV14 and TRBJ2-1; 8 nucleotides agree with TRBD1. This CDR3 is built from 14 residues. Germline CDR1 SGHDN, CDR2 FVKESK. The J segment lost 7 bases and the V segment lost 3 bases, leaving 5 bases of the junction unmatched. CDR3 bases: TGTGCCAGCAGCCATGCACAGGGGGGAAATGAGCAGTTCTTC. It specifies CASSHAQGGNEQFF. The complete variable domain, with remaining parts taken from reference TRBV14 and TRBJ2-1, reads EAGVTQFPSHSVIEKGQTVTLRCDPISGHDNLYWYRRVMGKEIKFLLHFVKESKQDESGMPNNRFLAERTGGTYSTLKVQPAELEDSGVYFCASSHAQGGNEQFFGPGTRLTVL.

This clone is deemed medium-sized. This chain connects TRBV6-4 to TRBJ1-5, with no clear D. This CDR3 comprises 17 residues. Trimming shortened V by 0 bases and J by 11 bases, and 23 bases separated the two germline ends. Germline V CDR1 and CDR2: MRHNA, SNTAGT. The CDR3 coding sequence is TGTGCCAGCAGTGACTCGGAGGGAGGGAGTGGTCGCGGGTCCCAGCATTTT. Protein product: CASSDSEGGSGRGSQHF.

The genes are TRBV18 and TRBJ2-5, with TRBD1 matching 8 bases. Germline CDR1 and CDR2: KGHSH and LQKENI. CDR3 length: 15 residues. The V and J ends lost 2 bases and 1 base, in that order; junction bases with no gene match: 3. CDR3 residues: CASSPSTGGQETQYF. CDR3 DNA sequence: TGTGCCAGCTCACCATCAACAGGGGGCCAAGAGACCCAGTACTTC.

This chain links TRBV18 with TRBJ1-4; D gene uncertain. The CDR3 totals 15 residues. Deletions cut 6 bases from V and 0 bases from J, with 11 bases between. Germline V gene sequence: CDR1 KGHSH, CDR2 LQKENI. As DNA, the CDR3 is TGTGCCAGCTCCAGTAGCAGGTCAACTAATGAAAAACTGTTTTTT. Translating it yields CASSSSRSTNEKLFF.

V is TRBV4-3 and J is TRBJ2-3, with 14 bases that match TRBD2. Germline V gives CDR1 LGHNA, CDR2 YSLEER. The CDR3 extends over 17 amino acids. Trimming at V came to 4 bases and at J to 3 bases, leaving 6 bases not matched to a gene. The chain's CDR3 is CASSLGLAGGRTDTQYF. The CDR3 nucleotides read TGCGCCAGCAGCCTCGGACTAGCGGGAGGACGGACAGATACGCAGTATTTT.

The chain recombines TRBV16 with TRBJ1-6; no firm D call. CDR1 KGHSY and CDR2 FQNENV come from the germline V gene. Trimming removed 1 base from V and 8 bases from J, with 15 bases in between. The CDR3 contains 16 residues. CDR3 amino acids: CASSQFARGSDSPLHF. DNA for the CDR3: TGTGCCAGCAGCCAATTCGCCAGAGGGAGTGATTCACCCCTCCACTTT.

The chain combines TRBV6-6 with TRBJ1-3; 7 nucleotides line up with TRBD1. Trimming took 6 bases from V and 4 from J; bases not matched to a gene: 9. Looked up from germline, CDR1 is MNHNY and CDR2 is SVGAGI (reference sequence). This CDR3 region has 15 residues. CDR3 amino acids: CASSDARGRGNTIYF. The CDR3 bases are TGTGCCAGCAGCGACGCCAGGGGGAGAGGAAACACCATATATTTT.

The chain carries TRBV28 and TRBJ1-1; 8 nucleotides line up with TRBD1. Germline V CDR1 and CDR2: MDHEN, SYDVKM. V was clipped by 3 bases and J by 9 bases; unmatched bases: 3. CDR3 length: 12 residues. The chain's CDR3 is CASSLTGVKAFF. The CDR3, as DNA: TGTGCCAGCAGTTTGACAGGGGTCAAAGCTTTCTTT.

The V gene is TRBV19, the J gene TRBJ1-2; D call uncertain. Deletions cut 6 bases from V and 4 bases from J, with 15 bases between. Germline V gene lookup returns CDR1 LNHDA and CDR2 SQIVND (reference sequence). This CDR3 is 14 amino acids long. For the CDR3, the DNA is TGTGCCAGTAGCCTTGACCGAGACGGCTATGGCTACACCTTC. Translation: CASSLDRDGYGYTF.

The chain joins TRBV5-1 to TRBJ2-6; D may be TRBD1 or TRBD2 (5 bases each). The CDR3 has 17 residues. Trimming shortened V by 3 bases and J by 2 bases, and 15 bases separated the two germline ends. Germline V gene data show CDR1 as SGHRS and CDR2 as YFSETQ. The CDR3 spells CASSSAGTLTGANVLTF. The CDR3 region has the DNA TGCGCCAGCAGCTCCGCCGGGACCCTCACTGGGGCCAACGTCCTGACTTTC.

The rearrangement links TRBV7-2 to TRBJ1-4; D uncertain. The CDR3 covers 13 residues. Trimming took off 6 bases at V and 3 bases at J, with 8 bases between the two ends. The V gene's germline CDR1 is SGHTA and CDR2 FQGNSA. The chain's CDR3 is CASSYGPNEKLFF. As DNA, the CDR3 is TGTGCCAGCAGTTACGGACCTAATGAAAAACTGTTTTTT. Looking up the rest from reference TRBV7-2 and TRBJ1-4 gives the full variable domain: GAGVSQSPSNKVTEKGKDVELRCDPISGHTALYWYRQSLGQGLEFLIYFQGNSAPDKSGLPSDRFSAERTGGSVSTLTIQRTQQEDSAVYLCASSYGPNEKLFFGSGTQLSVL.

V usage is TRBV6-5 and J usage is TRBJ2-1, with D maybe TRBD2 (6 bases). V lost 8 bases and J lost 10, with 24 bases in between. The germline gives CDR1 MNHEY, CDR2 SVGAGI. The CDR3 runs 15 residues. The CDR3 nucleotides read TGTGCCAGCCGCTCAAAAGGACTATCTGGACGGGAGCAGTTCTTC. Translating it yields CASRSKGLSGREQFF.

This rearrangement joins TRBV9 to TRBJ2-2; D is possibly TRBD1 (6 bases). The germline gives CDR1 SGDLS, CDR2 YYNGEE. The CDR3 has 17 amino acids. With 0 bases removed from V and 0 bases from J, the gap between germline ends came to 12 bases. CDR3 region: CASSVGWGTPNTGELFF. Here the CDR3 DNA reads TGTGCCAGCAGCGTAGGATGGGGGACACCGAACACCGGGGAGCTGTTTTTT.

This clone has only one observation. CDR3 DNA: TGTGCCAGCAGTGAAGGGGGAAGTGGAAACACCATATATTTT. The encoded protein is CASSEGGSGNTIYF. This sequence joins TRBV2 and TRBJ1-3; D is unresolved. V was cut by 1 base and J by 3 bases, with 7 bases left in between. The CDR3 extends over 14 amino acids. CDR1 is SNHLY and CDR2 is FYNNEI in the germline V gene.

The chain links TRBV19 to TRBJ2-7, with D perhaps TRBD2 (5 bases). CDR3 size: 15 residues. V lost 6 bases, J lost 3 bases, and 18 bases lay in between. Germline V gene lookup returns CDR1 LNHDA and CDR2 SQIVND (reference sequence). DNA for the CDR3: TGTGCCAGTAGCCCCACCTCCACGGGGATCTACGAGCAGTACTTC. Encoded protein: CASSPTSTGIYEQYF.

The rearrangement uses TRBV6-1 and TRBJ1-4, with D tentatively TRBD1 (5 bases). Trimming stripped 1 base from V and 7 bases from J, with 10 bases between. Germline lookup yields CDR1 MNHNS and CDR2 SASEGT. This CDR3 is built from 14 residues. CDR3 sequence reads: CASSEGQPIEKLFF. The CDR3 DNA is TGTGCCAGCAGTGAAGGACAGCCGATTGAAAAACTGTTTTTT.

This sequence joins TRBV19 and TRBJ2-1; TRBD2 might be the D (6 bases). The CDR3 totals 13 residues. The germline V and J ends were trimmed by 5 bases and 11 bases, with 16 bases remaining between them. Per the germline V gene, CDR1 is LNHDA and CDR2 is SQIVND (reference sequence). CDR3: CASSLPREKQQFF. In DNA form, the CDR3 reads TGTGCCAGTAGTCTCCCTCGGGAGAAGCAGCAGTTCTTC.

The chain has TRBV9 and TRBJ2-7; 8 bases are a match to TRBD1. With 4 bases clipped from V and 6 bases from J, the junction kept 18 bases outside the gene matches. Germline values: CDR1 SGDLS, CDR2 YYNGEE. The CDR3 loop spans 17 amino acids. CDR3 region: CASSKLSGTGSWGEQYF. The CDR3 DNA sequence: TGTGCCAGCAGCAAATTATCCGGGACAGGAAGCTGGGGCGAGCAGTACTTC. The full variable domain, its missing parts supplied by reference TRBV9 and TRBJ2-7, is DSGVTQTPKHLITATGQRVTLRCSPRSGDLSVYWYQQSLDQGLQFLIQYYNGEERAKGNILERFSAQQFPDLHSELNLSSLELGDSALYFCASSKLSGTGSWGEQYFGPGTRLTVT.

About this clone: The junction and the germline gene differ at one end; a read error may be behind it. In nucleotides, the CDR3 is TGCGTCAGCAGCTCACGCGGGACTCCGGGCTACACCTTC. This codes for CVSSSRGTPGYTF. This rearrangement joins TRBV4-1 to TRBJ1-2, with a weak D call TRBD1 (5 bases). The germline V gene encodes CDR1 MGHRA and CDR2 YSYEKL. CDR3 size: 13 residues.

V usage is TRBV5-1 and J usage is TRBJ2-2, with TRBD1 identical over 9 bases. Germline assignment: CDR1 SGHRS and CDR2 YFSETQ. The CDR3 totals 15 residues. V trimming: 3 bases; J trimming: 7 bases; junction bases outside the gene matches: 7. In nucleotides, the CDR3 is TGCGCCAGCAGCTCACAGGGGGCGGCAGTCGGGGAGCTGTTTTTT. Its protein product is CASSSQGAAVGELFF.

V and J are TRBV5-5 and TRBJ1-1; tentatively, D is TRBD1 (5 bases). Germline V gene lookup returns CDR1 SGHKS and CDR2 YYEKEE (reference sequence). Trimming stripped 2 bases from V and 2 bases from J, with 10 bases between. This CDR3 is 14 amino acids long. Written as DNA, the CDR3 is TGTGCCAGCAGCTTACCGACAGTAAACACTGAAGCTTTCTTT. This translates into CASSLPTVNTEAFF.

This chain connects TRBV11-2 to TRBJ1-3; the D gene is possibly TRBD1 (5 bases). Germline CDR1 reads SGHAT; CDR2 reads FQNNGV. V lost 1 base, J lost 3 bases, and 10 bases lay in between. CDR3 length: 15 amino acids. The CDR3: CASSLVRTGGNTIYF. In DNA, the CDR3 is TGTGCCAGCAGCTTAGTTCGCACAGGTGGAAACACCATATATTTT.

J is TRBJ1-2 and V is TRBV6-6; TRBD1 matches 8 bases. The V segment lost 5 bases and the J segment 7 bases; nucleotides outside the gene matches: 15. The CDR3 extends over 16 amino acids. Germline-derived CDR1 and CDR2 are MNHNY and SVGAGI (reference sequence). CDR3 residues: CASSRPPRTGFGGYTF. In DNA, the CDR3 is TGTGCCAGCAGTCGACCCCCGAGGACAGGGTTCGGTGGCTACACCTTC.

This chain connects TRBV5-8 to TRBJ1-5; weak D call: TRBD1 (5 bases). V dropped 1 base and J dropped 4 bases, with 9 bases sitting between them. From germline, CDR1 is SGHTS and CDR2 YDEGEE. The CDR3 loop spans 14 amino acids. The DNA of the CDR3 is TGTGCCAGCAGCTTGATGACAGCAAATCAGCCCCAGCATTTT. Its translation is CASSLMTANQPQHF.